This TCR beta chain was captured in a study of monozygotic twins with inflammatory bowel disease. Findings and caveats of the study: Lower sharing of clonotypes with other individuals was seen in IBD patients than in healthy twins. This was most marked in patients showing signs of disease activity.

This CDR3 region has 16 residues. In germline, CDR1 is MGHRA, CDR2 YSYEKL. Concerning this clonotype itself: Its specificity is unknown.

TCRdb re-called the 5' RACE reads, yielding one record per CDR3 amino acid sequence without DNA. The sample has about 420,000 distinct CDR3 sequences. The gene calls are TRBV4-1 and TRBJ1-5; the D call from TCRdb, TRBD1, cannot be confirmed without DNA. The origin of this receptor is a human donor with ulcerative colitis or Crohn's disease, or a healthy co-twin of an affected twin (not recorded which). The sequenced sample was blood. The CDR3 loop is CASSHPDSDSNQPQHF.